This TCR beta chain stems from a study of graft-versus-host responses after intestinal transplantation. Study in general: Multivisceral, liver-intestinal, or isolated intestinal transplants were given to recipients. Anti-thymocyte globulin served as induction for all recipients, who then took tacrolimus and steroids for about 3 years.

Germline V CDR1 and CDR2: WNHNN, SYGVQD (reference sequence). The V end was cut by 5 bases, the J end by 0 bases, with 22 bases between. CDR3 length: 18 residues. Regarding the study as a whole: Present in recipient marrow, GvH clones included some that appeared first in ileum or blood. After transplant, early declines in HvG clones were associated with peak levels of circulating GvH clones.

With regard to this clone: Its antigen is as yet unknown.

The repertoire was sequenced with immunoSEQ multiplex PCR; TCRdb's copy has only in-frame clones and lacks some. The sample holds about 78,000 clones, around 87% seen once. The sample here was unstimulated CD8+ T cells sorted from spleen or lymph node cells, taken before transplant. The chain uses TRBV10-1 and TRBJ1-1, with D perhaps matching TRBD1 (5 bases). This receptor was identified in a human donor who was the organ donor for an intestinal transplant. The CDR3 here is CASSPVGLEQLMNTEAFF. CDR3 sequence (DNA): TGCGCCAGCAGTCCTGTGGGACTAGAACAGCTAATGAACACTGAAGCTTTCTTT.